The 3 T cell receptor beta chains below all came from one sample that was sequenced in a study of spatial heterogeneity in lung cancer. TCRdb re-analysed the 5' RACE reads in MiXCR, keeping a single row per CDR3 protein. Among 3,000 to 3,500 distinct CDR3 sequences listed, around a fifth were seen once. Time point here: blood at routine non-recurrence follow-up after resection. Sequencing was performed on PBMCs, taken at follow-up. These receptors were collected from a male donor with early-stage non-small cell lung cancer.

This clonotype is classed as medium-sized. V usage is TRBV7-2 and J usage is TRBJ1-6, with D perhaps matching TRBD1 (5 bases). Germline CDR1 and CDR2: SGHTA and FQGNSA. With 1 base removed from V and 8 bases from J, the gap between germline ends came to 12 bases. The length of the CDR3 is 15 residues. Here the CDR3 DNA reads TGTGCCAGCAGCTTAGTACTTCTGGGGGATTCACCCCTCCACTTT. Its protein product is CASSLVLLGDSPLHF.

At least ten counts were recorded for this clonotype. The V call is TRBV12-3 or TRBV12-4, the J call TRBJ2-2; TRBD2 agrees at 10 bases. The CDR3 has 15 amino acids. V shed 5 bases, J shed 6 bases, and the junction held 6 bases outside the gene matches. CDR3 in DNA: TGTGCCAGCAGTCCTACTAGCGGGACCGCCGGGGAGCTGTTTTTT. Protein: CASSPTSGTAGELFF.

V usage is TRBV20-1 and J usage is TRBJ2-1; TRBD2 matches 14 bases. The CDR3 spans 18 residues. J gave up 0 bases and V 6 bases, and 10 bases lay outside the gene matches. Germline V gene data show CDR1 as DFQATT and CDR2 as SNEGSKA (reference sequence). As DNA, the CDR3 is TGCAGTGCACGGACTAGCGGGAGGCCTCCTCACTCCTACAATGAGCAGTTCTTC. Translated, it gives CSARTSGRPPHSYNEQFF.